This T cell receptor beta chain was documented in a study of tumor-infiltrating lymphocytes in primary liver carcinoma. This clonotype appeared once. What it recognizes is unknown. A read error may produce the germline difference seen at one junction end. Co-extracting RNA and DNA was done with about 20-34 mg of unsorted bulk tissue as input. There were only treatment-naive patients, all with chronic HBV infection. Starting from 400 to 500 ng of total RNA, TCR beta cDNA was produced with a primer in the constant region. Amplification in three nested multiplex PCR rounds with slightly modified ARM-PCR gave rise to TCR beta libraries. Researchers ran the first two PCR rounds for approximately 10 cycles each with TRBV1-TRBV30 forward primers and a C-beta reverse primer. Via MiXCR, TCRdb re-called the multiplex PCR reads, giving one row per CDR3 protein. Found here are 95,000 to 150,000 distinct CDR3 sequences, around two thirds of them singletons; the top ten hold roughly a tenth.

CDR1 and CDR2 (germline): SGHNT, YENEEA. The length of the CDR3 is 13 residues. Findings and caveats of the study: Significantly larger top-250-clone fractions were found in tumors than in blood (p = 0.039).

The chain employs TRBV11-3 and TRBJ2-1; D not certain. What was sequenced was liver tumor tissue from sampling region 1. Sample subset: tumor region T1, superior pole. This receptor was identified in an older woman with primary liver carcinoma and hepatitis B virus infection. The CDR3: CASNLRSAGEQFF. The CDR3 bases are TGTGCCAGCAACTTAAGGTCGGCTGGTGAGCAGTTCTTC.